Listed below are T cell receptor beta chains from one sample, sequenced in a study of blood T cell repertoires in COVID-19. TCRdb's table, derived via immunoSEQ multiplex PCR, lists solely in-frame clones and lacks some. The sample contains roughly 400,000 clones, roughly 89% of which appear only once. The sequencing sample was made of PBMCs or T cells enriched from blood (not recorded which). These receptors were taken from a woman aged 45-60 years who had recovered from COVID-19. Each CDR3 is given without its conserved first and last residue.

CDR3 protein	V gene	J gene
ASSPLRGTNTEAF	TRBV19	TRBJ1-1
ASSYGTGVAGELF	TRBV19	TRBJ2-2
ASSKGATYGGNQPQH	TRBV7-9	TRBJ1-5
ASSFDRGGAQPQH	TRBV7-2	TRBJ1-5
ASSLDVESTEAF	TRBV5-1	TRBJ1-1
ASGGEPNQPQH	TRBV7-2	TRBJ1-5
ASSPSRPGSTDTQY	TRBV18	TRBJ2-3
ASSSRQGFNSPLH	TRBV6-5	TRBJ1-6
ASSSPGLATHYEQY	TRBV28	TRBJ2-7
ASSLGGGDGYT	TRBV7-8	TRBJ1-2
ASRRNGRGALNEKLF	TRBV27	TRBJ1-4
ASSERGIQETQY	TRBV25-1	TRBJ2-5
ASSQPAQPQIAGAGSYNEQF	TRBV7-3	TRBJ2-1
ASSPPGTGELF	TRBV7-9	TRBJ2-2
ASSSRLAGGLGETQY	TRBV19	TRBJ2-5
ASSLGGGPREQY	TRBV11-2	TRBJ2-7
ASGSYRDYEQY	TRBV2	TRBJ2-7
ASSLAPPTMNTEAF	TRBV5-1	TRBJ1-1